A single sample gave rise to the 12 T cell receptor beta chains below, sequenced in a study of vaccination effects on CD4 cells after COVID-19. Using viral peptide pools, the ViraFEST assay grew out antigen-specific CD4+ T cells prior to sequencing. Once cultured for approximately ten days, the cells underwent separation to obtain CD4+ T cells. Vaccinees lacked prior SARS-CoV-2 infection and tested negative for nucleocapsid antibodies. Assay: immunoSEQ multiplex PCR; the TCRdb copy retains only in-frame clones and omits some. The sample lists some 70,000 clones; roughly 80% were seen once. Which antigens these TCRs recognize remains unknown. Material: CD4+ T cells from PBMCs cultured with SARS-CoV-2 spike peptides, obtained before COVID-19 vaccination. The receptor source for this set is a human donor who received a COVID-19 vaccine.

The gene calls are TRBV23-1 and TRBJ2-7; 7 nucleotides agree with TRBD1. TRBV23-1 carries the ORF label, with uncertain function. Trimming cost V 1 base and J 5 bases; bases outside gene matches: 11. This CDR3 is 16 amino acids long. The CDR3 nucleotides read TGCGCCAGCAGTCAATTTGAGACAGGGATTCTCCACGAGCAGTACGTC. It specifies CASSQFETGILHEQYV.

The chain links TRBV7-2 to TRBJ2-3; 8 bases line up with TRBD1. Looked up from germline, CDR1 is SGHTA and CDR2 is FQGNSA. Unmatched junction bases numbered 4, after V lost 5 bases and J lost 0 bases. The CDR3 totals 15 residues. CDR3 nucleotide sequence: TGTGCCAGCAGCCGTTACAGGGGGAGCACAGATACGCAGTATTTT. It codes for CASSRYRGSTDTQYF.

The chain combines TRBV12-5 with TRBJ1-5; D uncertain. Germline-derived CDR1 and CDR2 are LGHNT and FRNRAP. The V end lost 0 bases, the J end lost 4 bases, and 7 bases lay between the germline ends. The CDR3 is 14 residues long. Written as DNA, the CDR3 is TGTGCTAGTGGTTTGGTATCAGTTAATCAGCCCCAGCATTTT. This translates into CASGLVSVNQPQHF.

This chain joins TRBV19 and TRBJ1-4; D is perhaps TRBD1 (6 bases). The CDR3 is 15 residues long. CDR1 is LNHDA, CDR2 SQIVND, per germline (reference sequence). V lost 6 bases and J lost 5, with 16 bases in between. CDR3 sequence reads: CASSEQGLSNEKLFF. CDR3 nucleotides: TGTGCCAGTAGCGAACAGGGATTGAGCAATGAAAAACTGTTTTTT.

The chain's CDR3 is CASSYRADTQYF. CDR3 nucleotides: TGTGCCAGCAGTTACCGGGCAGATACGCAGTATTTT. The chain links TRBV6-7 to TRBJ2-3; D not resolved. TRBV6-7 is an ORF, and what it does is uncertain. The CDR3 covers 12 residues. Trimming removed 2 bases from V and 4 bases from J, with 4 bases in between.

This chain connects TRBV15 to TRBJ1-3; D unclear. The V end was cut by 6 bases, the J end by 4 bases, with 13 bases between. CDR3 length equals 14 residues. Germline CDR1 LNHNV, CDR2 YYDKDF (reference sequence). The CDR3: CATSYLGSGNTIYF. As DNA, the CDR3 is TGTGCCACCAGTTATTTAGGGTCGGGAAACACCATATATTTT.

The CDR3 DNA reads as TGTGCCACCAGCAGAGATGCGGCGCAGGCCTACGAGCAGTACGTC. Its translation is CATSRDAAQAYEQYV. The rearrangement joins TRBV15 to TRBJ2-7; no definite D call. Germline V gives CDR1 LNHNV, CDR2 YYDKDF (reference sequence). Trimming took 0 bases from V and 2 from J, leaving 11 bases between them. This CDR3 is built from 15 residues.

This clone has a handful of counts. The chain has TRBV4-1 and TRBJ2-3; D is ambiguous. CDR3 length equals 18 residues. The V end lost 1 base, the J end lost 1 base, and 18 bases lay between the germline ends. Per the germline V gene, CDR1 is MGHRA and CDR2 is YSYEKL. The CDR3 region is CASSQVVVPAIRTDTQYF. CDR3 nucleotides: TGCGCCAGCAGCCAAGTGGTGGTCCCAGCAATTCGCACAGATACGCAGTATTTT.

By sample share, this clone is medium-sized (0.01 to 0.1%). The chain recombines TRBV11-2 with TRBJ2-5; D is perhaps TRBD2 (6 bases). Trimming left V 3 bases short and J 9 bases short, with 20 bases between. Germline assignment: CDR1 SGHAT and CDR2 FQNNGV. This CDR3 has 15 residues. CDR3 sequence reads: CASSFYGTGDESQYF. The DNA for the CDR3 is TGTGCCAGCAGCTTCTACGGGACGGGGGACGAGTCCCAGTACTTC.

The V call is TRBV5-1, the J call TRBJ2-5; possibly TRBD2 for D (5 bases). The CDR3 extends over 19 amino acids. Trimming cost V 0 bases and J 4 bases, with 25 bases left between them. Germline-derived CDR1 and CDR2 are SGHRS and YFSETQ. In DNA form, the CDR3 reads TGCGCCAGCAGCTTGGCCCGAAATAGTCCCCTCCCCCGGGGAGAGACCCAGTACTTC. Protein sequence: CASSLARNSPLPRGETQYF.

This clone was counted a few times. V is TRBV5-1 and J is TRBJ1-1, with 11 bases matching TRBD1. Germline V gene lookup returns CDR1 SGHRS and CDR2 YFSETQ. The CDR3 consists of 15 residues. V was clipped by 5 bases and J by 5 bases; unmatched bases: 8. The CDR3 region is CASRAGTGGWTEAFF. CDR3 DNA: TGCGCCAGCAGAGCCGGGACAGGGGGATGGACTGAAGCTTTCTTT.

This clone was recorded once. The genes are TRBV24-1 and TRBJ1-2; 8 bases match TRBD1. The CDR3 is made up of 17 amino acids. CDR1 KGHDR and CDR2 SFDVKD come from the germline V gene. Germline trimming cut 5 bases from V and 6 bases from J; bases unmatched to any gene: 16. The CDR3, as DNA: TGTGCCACCAGTGGTGGGACAGGCGTAGATGGAGGAAATGGCTACACCTTC. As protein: CATSGGTGVDGGNGYTF.